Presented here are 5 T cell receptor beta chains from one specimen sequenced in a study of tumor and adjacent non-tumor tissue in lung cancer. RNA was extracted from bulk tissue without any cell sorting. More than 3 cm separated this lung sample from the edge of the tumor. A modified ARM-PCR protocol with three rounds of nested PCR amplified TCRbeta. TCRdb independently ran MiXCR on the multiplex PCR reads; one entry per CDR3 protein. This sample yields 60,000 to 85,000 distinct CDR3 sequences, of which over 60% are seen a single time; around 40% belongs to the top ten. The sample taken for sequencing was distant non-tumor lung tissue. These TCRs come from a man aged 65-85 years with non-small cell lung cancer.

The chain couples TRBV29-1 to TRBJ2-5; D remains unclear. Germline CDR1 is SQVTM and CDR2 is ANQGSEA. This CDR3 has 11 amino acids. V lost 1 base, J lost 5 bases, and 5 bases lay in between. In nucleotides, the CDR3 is TGCAGCGTTGAAGTGGGTGAGACCCAGTACTTC. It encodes CSVEVGETQYF.

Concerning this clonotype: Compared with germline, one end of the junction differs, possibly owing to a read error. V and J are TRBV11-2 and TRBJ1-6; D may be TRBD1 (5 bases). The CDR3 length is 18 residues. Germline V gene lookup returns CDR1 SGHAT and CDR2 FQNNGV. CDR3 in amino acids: CASSARAGGSFYNSLLHF. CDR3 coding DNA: TGTGCCAGCAGCGCCAGGGCCGGGGGTTCGTTCTATAATTCACTCCTCCATTTT.

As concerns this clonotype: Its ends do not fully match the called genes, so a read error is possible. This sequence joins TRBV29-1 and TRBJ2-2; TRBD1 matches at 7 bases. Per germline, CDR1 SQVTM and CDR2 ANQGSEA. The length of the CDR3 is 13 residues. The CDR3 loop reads CSVTGANNGELFF. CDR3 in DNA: TGCAGCGTAACAGGGGCTAACAACGGGGAGCTGTTTTTT.

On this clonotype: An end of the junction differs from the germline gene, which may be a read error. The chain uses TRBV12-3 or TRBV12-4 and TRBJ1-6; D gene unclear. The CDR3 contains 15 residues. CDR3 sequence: CACSGGRSYNSPLHF. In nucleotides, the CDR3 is TGTGCCTGCAGTGGAGGGAGGTCCTATAATTCACCCCTCCACTTT.

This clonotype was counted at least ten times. CDR3 bases: TGTGCCAGCAGCCCTCAAACGACAGCCGCGGCTCAGCCCCAGCATTTT. Its translation: CASSPQTTAAAQPQHF. The chain joins TRBV4-2 to TRBJ1-5, with D maybe TRBD1 (5 bases). Germline V gene lookup returns CDR1 LGHNA and CDR2 YNFKEQ. V lost 4 bases and J lost 6, with 19 bases in between. The CDR3 loop spans 16 amino acids.